This entry describes one TCR beta chain. This clonotype was detected ten times or more. Its antigen is still unknown. No base-level quality is on record; no much larger clone is a single base apart. The trim is 2 bases for V and 4 bases for J, with a gap of 8 bases between the germline ends. Reading the germline V gene gives CDR1 MNHEY and CDR2 SVGEGT. Taken from cysteine to phenylalanine, the CDR3 has 13 residues. Kept here is only the CDR3 DNA, which spans 39 bases and is read in frame from base 1. The data were obtained in a study of regulatory T cells in long-lasting Graves disease (dated by TCRdb to the early 2020s). For the wider study: Newly diagnosed Graves' disease patients had taken antithyroid drugs for less than 3 months. Persistent Graves' disease patients were compared with newly diagnosed Graves' disease patients by peripheral blood TCR sequencing and RNA sequencing. The study took place in China and was registered as a clinical trial. TCR sequencing covered some 13 persistent and approximately 20 newly diagnosed Graves' disease patients, some 33 samples in total. What the authors observed across the whole study: A larger number of public clonotypes was shared among persistent patients (around 2,700) than among newly diagnosed patients (roughly 1,000). The study examined only peripheral blood because the primary lesion, thyroid tissue, could not be accessed. Only the TCR beta chain was sequenced and analyzed. Persistent disease showed preferential use of TRBV28, TRBJ1-2 and TRBJ2-5, whereas newly diagnosed disease favored TRBV20-1 and TRBJ2-1. The authors noted that the small sample size was a limitation that may lower accuracy. Persistent Graves' disease patients showed lower TCR Shannon entropy and fewer highly expanded clones than newly diagnosed patients, suggesting clonal expansion.

The library was made by multiplex PCR. The reads were generated on an Illumina HiSeq 4000. TCR beta libraries were built with iRepertoire HTBI primers and Arm-PCR amplification of CDR3 regions. Before sequencing, the PCR products went through gel purification. In the original analysis: Gene usage analysis of CDR3 amino acid clonotypes relied on the 62 TRBV and fewer than 15 TRBJ segments identified across samples. Filtered high-quality paired reads were merged into contigs using COPE and FqMerger. BLAST was used to align contigs to IMGT TRBV, TRBD and TRBJ reference genes, and CDR3 was defined according to IMGT. Any clonotype with a frequency above 0.1% was classified as a highly expanded clone. Shannon entropy served as the measure of repertoire diversity, while the Gini coefficient captured V-J evenness. Public clonotypes were defined as clonotypes shared by more than one individual. TCRdb ran its own pipeline on the public reads, namely fastp trimming at Q25 and MiXCR clone calling, and kept in-frame beta chains. One record per CDR3 amino acid sequence lists the most common genes and DNA. It is TCRdb's table, rather than the study itself, that gives the V and J calls and clone size. For this sample there are approximately 540,000 distinct CDR3 sequences; 12% appear just once. The ten largest make up 8.9% of the sample.

The sample's time point label, decoded: newly diagnosed GD, antithyroid drugs for less than 3 months. For both TCR sequencing and RNA sequencing, RNA was extracted from PBMCs in TRIzol. Graves' disease was diagnosed according to American Thyroid Association guidelines. The patients came from an endocrinology department in Xi'an, China. Each patient gave approximately 8.8 milliliters of peripheral blood, collected in an EDTA anticoagulant tube. PBMCs were isolated by Ficoll Paque Plus density gradient separation without further T cell sorting. RNA quality was checked with an Agilent 2100 Bioanalyzer and agarose gel, and concentration with a NanoDrop 2000. The data were also submitted as part of a second study, on T cells in Graves' hyperthyroidism and ophthalmopathy. The second investigation adds: Stable Graves' hyperthyroidism was defined as no progression to ophthalmopathy during 18 months of follow-up. Hyperthyroidism patients were aged 18 to 65 years and newly diagnosed, with disease duration of less than 2 months. The study excluded patients with uncontrolled infections, other autoimmune diseases, pregnancy or lactation. Diagnoses were established on the basis of clinical symptoms, serum thyroxine and TRAb, thyroid ultrasound, and orbital computed tomography. A first-round RT-PCR of the TCR CDR3 used the HTBI primer set with the Qiagen OneStep RT-PCR kit. Blood samples also contained most of the expanded thyroid clonotypes (frequency above 0.001), which suggests that blood repertoires may reflect thyroid immune responses. A model built on a 13 V-J signature distinguished ophthalmopathy from stable hyperthyroidism, reaching approximately 89% sensitivity and 81.08% specificity in cross-validation and 80%/75% in testing. In validation, the model predicted progression to ophthalmopathy with approximately 69% sensitivity and 72% to 85% specificity, a median of approximately 6.7 months before onset. To identify TCR V-J signatures that set the groups apart, the researchers used a discovery cohort of 100 or so patients, made up of 40 to 45 with Graves' ophthalmopathy and about 59 with stable Graves' hyperthyroidism. An independent validation cohort of under 20 hyperthyroidism patients and over 15 patients who later progressed to ophthalmopathy tested prospective prediction of ophthalmopathy. The 75 to 100 discovery patients were randomly split 7:3 into training and test sets. The study also compared thyroid tissue and blood T-cell repertoires from about six Graves' hyperthyroidism patients. After sampling, hyperthyroidism patients received methimazole starting at 30 mg daily, and ophthalmopathy patients received high-dose intravenous methylprednisolone. Libraries were constructed in a second round of multiplex PCR, after which size selection and purification were performed. The libraries were sequenced on an Illumina HiSeq2000 using paired-end 100 bp reads. SOAPnuke was used to process the raw data, throwing out any read that contained adapters or uncalled bases, had a mean Phred below 15, or lacked an exact constant-primer or identifier match. High-quality paired reads were merged with COPE v1.2.5, and unique nucleotide sequences were defined as clonotypes. MiTCR v1.1 was used to align clonotypes to the IMGT TRBV, TRBD and TRBJ reference segments. Only V-J combinations with frequency above 0.0001, covering about 99% of repertoires, were analysed. A TCS score was defined as the ratio of F50 (clonal expansion) to E x V (chaos), with BLOSUM62-based TCRdist applied between CDR3 peptides within each V-J. Welch's t-statistics and random forest reduced 500 to 550 V-J features to 10 to 15, which were used in a naive Bayes classifier (R e1071). No statistical method was used to fix the sample size in advance, and group allocation was not hidden from the investigators. The paper reports TCR Vbeta CDR3 sequencing of over 120 peripheral blood samples: around 41 ophthalmopathy, fewer than 80 hyperthyroidism and 17 progressor patients.

The receptor comes from a woman in her thirties with Graves disease. Donor details come from another sample of the same person, matched by shared clones. The chain uses TRBV6-2 or TRBV6-3 and TRBJ1-2, with the identity of the D gene unclear. The material was peripheral blood mononuclear cells (PBMCs), obtained at new diagnosis, from a patient treated with antithyroid drugs. The CDR3 sequence is CASSYAVGYGYTF. In nucleotides, the sequence is TGTGCCAGCAGTTACGCAGTGGGCTATGGCTACACCTTC.